This TCR beta chain was recorded in a study of cytomegalovirus exposure and HLA in healthy donors. As for the study in general: Counted in an early data release were roughly 87 million unique TCRs from HLA-typed donors. Study-wide results and caveats: Among the most significant clusters, several appeared linked to common viral pathogens in a later analysis. An observed cluster of highly shared sequence variants was recorded as a likely sequencing artifact.

Nominally healthy donors provided the samples, though records likely missed some immune exposures. Germline V lookup: CDR1 GTSNPN, CDR2 SVGIG (reference sequence). This CDR3 is 12 amino acids long. PCR involved 60 Vbeta and 13 Jbeta primers. Sequenced by immunoSEQ multiplex PCR; TCRdb stores in-frame clones only, minus some. The table shows around 150,000 clones, with about four fifths occurring only once. Concerning this clone itself: No antigen is known for it.

The TCR sequence derives from a man aged 25-45 years in good health. The rearrangement links TRBV30 to TRBJ2-2; D may be TRBD1 (6 bases). Specimen: PBMCs. CDR3 sequence: CAIAGARGELFF. CDR3 DNA: TGTGCGATTGCAGGGGCGCGCGGGGAGCTGTTTTTT.